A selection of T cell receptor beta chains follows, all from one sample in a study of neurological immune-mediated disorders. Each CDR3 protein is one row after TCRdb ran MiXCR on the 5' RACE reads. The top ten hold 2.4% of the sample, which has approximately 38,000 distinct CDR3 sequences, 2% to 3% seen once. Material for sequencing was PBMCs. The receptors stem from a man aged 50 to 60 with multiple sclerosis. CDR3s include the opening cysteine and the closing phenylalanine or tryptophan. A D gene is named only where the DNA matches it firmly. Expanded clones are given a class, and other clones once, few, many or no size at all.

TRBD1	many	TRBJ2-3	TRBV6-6	TGTGCCAGCCTGGACAGGGGAGTCACAGATACGCAGTATTTT	CASLDRGVTDTQYF
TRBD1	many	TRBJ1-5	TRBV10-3	TGTGCCATAGCAGGGGGTCAGCCCCAGCATTTT	CAIAGGQPQHF
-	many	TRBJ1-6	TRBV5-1	TGCGCCAGCAGCTTGGGGGGGGGACTCCATTCACCCCTCAACTTT	CASSLGGGLHSPLNF
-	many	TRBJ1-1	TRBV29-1	TGCAGCGTGAATCAGGGAAAGAACACTGAAGCTTTCTTT	CSVNQGKNTEAFF
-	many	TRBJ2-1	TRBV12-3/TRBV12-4	TGTGCCAGCAGATGGACCCTGAGCTCCTACAATGAGCAGTTCTTC	CASRWTLSSYNEQFF
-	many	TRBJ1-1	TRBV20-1	TGCAGTGCACCAGACAACGGTAATACTGAAGCTTTCTTT	CSAPDNGNTEAFF
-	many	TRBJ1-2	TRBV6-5	TGTGCCAGCAGTTACTCCCCGACAGATCTAGGCTACACCTTC	CASSYSPTDLGYTF
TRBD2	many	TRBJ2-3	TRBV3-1	TGTGCCAGCAGCTACGAGGGACTAGCGGGGGGAGGGACAGATACGCAGTATTTT	CASSYEGLAGGGTDTQYF
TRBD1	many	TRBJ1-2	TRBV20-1	TGCAGTGCTAGTTACGGGACAGCCTATGGCTACACCTTC	CSASYGTAYGYTF
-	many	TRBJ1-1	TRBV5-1	TGCGCCAGCAGCCCAAAACCGGGGACAATGAACACTGAAGCTTTCTTT	CASSPKPGTMNTEAFF
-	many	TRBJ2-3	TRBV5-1	TGCGCCAGCAGCTCCGACGGGAGCACAGATACGCAGTATTTT	CASSSDGSTDTQYF
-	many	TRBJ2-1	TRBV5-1	TGCGCCAGCAGCCCGCTAGGCCCCGTTTACAATGAGCAGTTCTTC	CASSPLGPVYNEQFF
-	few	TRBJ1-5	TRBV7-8	TGTGCCAGCAGCCCAAGCATGGGAAAGTTCAATCAGCCCCAGCATTTT	CASSPSMGKFNQPQHF
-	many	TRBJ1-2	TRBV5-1	TGCGCCAGCAGCGGCGCGGGTGGCTACACCTTC	CASSGAGGYTF
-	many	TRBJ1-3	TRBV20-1	TGCAGTGCTAGAGACCCTATTATTCGGGGGGCCGCTGGAAACACCATATATTTT	CSARDPIIRGAAGNTIYF
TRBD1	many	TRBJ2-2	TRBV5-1	TGCGCCAGCAGCTTCGGGACAGTCTCGAACACCGGGGAGCTGTTTTTT	CASSFGTVSNTGELFF
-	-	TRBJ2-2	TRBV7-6	TGTGCCAGCAGTCAACAGGGCGGGGAGCTGTTTTTT	CASSQQGGELFF
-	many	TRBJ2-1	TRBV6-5	TGTGCCAGCAGCAGTCCGGGACTCAGCCGAAGTGAGCAGTTCTTC	CASSSPGLSRSEQFF
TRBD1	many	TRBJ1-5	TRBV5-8	TGTGCCAGCAGCTTCACAGGGGCGACCTATCAGCCCCAGCATTTT	CASSFTGATYQPQHF
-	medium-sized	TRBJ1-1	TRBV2	TGTGCCAGCAAAGACGAATGGAACACTGAAGCTTTCTTT	CASKDEWNTEAFF